This TCR beta chain is drawn from a study of blood T cell repertoires in COVID-19. Whole-study context: Spain, Italy and the United States supplied samples that represented acute and convalescent COVID-19. Nucleic acid was either cDNA or gDNA, and it came from T cells, B-cell-depleted T cells, or PBMCs.

In the original analysis: Nucleated cell counts were estimated from reference gene primer amplification. Clones were read by immunoSEQ multiplex PCR, and TCRdb kept only the in-frame ones, dropping some. The DNA was the basis for D and trimming; V, J and clone size are from that table. The sample includes some 180,000 clones, approximately 86% seen only once; the top ten take 2.5% to 3%. The J segment lost 2 bases and the V segment lost 6 bases, leaving 8 bases of the junction unmatched. This CDR3 is built from 15 residues. From germline, CDR1 is MNHEY and CDR2 SVGEGT. During active infection, Seattle patients enrolled and were then monitored through disease.

The sequence was obtained from a woman at least 80 years old with COVID-19, enrolled during active disease. The chain has TRBV6-2 or TRBV6-3 and TRBJ2-7, with 9 bases matching TRBD2. Sequenced material: peripheral blood. CDR3: CASSPLAGTTYEQYF. DNA for the CDR3: TGTGCCAGCAGCCCCCTAGCGGGAACAACCTACGAGCAGTACTTC.